The clone carrying this TCR beta chain has a handful of counts. Its antigen is undetermined. Per germline, CDR1 DFQATT and CDR2 SNEGSKA (reference sequence). CDR3 length equals 14 residues. J was trimmed by 6 bases and V by 6 bases; bases with no gene match: 10. This sample was included in a study of T cell repertoires in cytomegalovirus infection. Points from the study as a whole: In two of eight donors, the top clonotype was HLA-C-restricted CMV-specific.

TCRdb redid the calling of the reads with MiXCR, one entry per CDR3 protein. This sample has 800,000 to 950,000 distinct CDR3 sequences, with 30% to 35% found just once. This chain uses TRBV20-1 with TRBJ2-1; 8 bases map to TRBD1. Sequencing was performed on cultured CD8+ T cells from PBMCs, taken from culture after CMV antigen stimulation. This sequence was found in a human donor in good health (CMV status not recorded). Some clones in this sample may be carry-over from other donors' samples. CDR3 sequence (DNA): TGCAGTGCCAGCGCGGGACAGGCGTTCAATGAGCAGTTCTTC. It encodes CSASAGQAFNEQFF.